These T cell receptor beta chains were read from a single sample in a study of T cell responses to AZD1222 COVID-19 vaccine. Using immunoSEQ multiplex PCR, the repertoire was profiled, and TCRdb retains in-frame clones only, with some absent. The table has about 110,000 clones, 87% seen once. Sequenced here: peripheral blood, sampled on day 0 of AZD1222 vaccination. Receptors were obtained from an adult in good health. The CDR3 runs from the conserved cysteine through the conserved F or W. The D gene is left open where the match is weak. Clone size, where shown, is once, few, many, or a class for clones that have expanded.

-	TRBV7-3	13	-	TRBJ2-1	TGTGCCAGCAGCTTAAACGGTCACAATGAGCAGTTCTTC	CASSLNGHNEQFF
-	TRBV30	13	TRBD1	TRBJ1-1	TGTGCCTGGGGGACAGGTCGAAACACTGAAGCTTTCTTT	CAWGTGRNTEAFF
-	TRBV18	14	-	TRBJ2-5	TGTGCCAGCTCGCAGAATACAGGGCGGGAGACCCAGTACTTC	CASSQNTGRETQYF
-	TRBV7-8	14	-	TRBJ1-6	TGTGCCAGCAGCCGGGACGTCTCGAGGTCGTCCCTCCACTTT	CASSRDVSRSSLHF
-	TRBV9	15	-	TRBJ2-7	TGTGCCAGCAGCCCTCAGGGAGGGGGCCCCTACGAGCAGTACTTC	CASSPQGGGPYEQYF
-	TRBV19	14	-	TRBJ2-5	TGTGCCAGTAGTATGGCACGGCACCAAGAGACCCAGTACTTC	CASSMARHQETQYF
-	TRBV28	16	TRBD1	TRBJ1-5	TGTGCCAGCAGTTTGGGTCGACAGGGGGCTACTCAGCCCCAGCATTTT	CASSLGRQGATQPQHF
-	TRBV7-6	14	-	TRBJ2-2	TGTGCCAGCAGGAGGACGGGAAACACCGGGGAGCTGTTTTTT	CASRRTGNTGELFF
once	TRBV7-2	16	TRBD2	TRBJ2-7	TGTGCCAGCAGCTCCCTCTCCGGGGGGGCGCGTCCCGAGCAGTACTTC	CASSSLSGGARPEQYF
-	TRBV24-1	16	TRBD2	TRBJ2-1	TGTGCCACCAGTGACCAGACTAGCGTATCCTACAATGAGCAGTTCTTC	CATSDQTSVSYNEQFF
once	TRBV6-5	14	TRBD1	TRBJ1-2	TGTGCCAGCAGTCAGGGACAGGAGATGTATGGCTACACCTTC	CASSQGQEMYGYTF
once	TRBV5-5	14	TRBD1	TRBJ1-5	TGTGCCAGCAGCACCGGACAGGACGGTCAGCCCCAGCATTTT	CASSTGQDGQPQHF
-	TRBV7-9	15	-	TRBJ2-7	TGTGCCAGCAGCTTAAGCCAGGTATCTTTTTCCGAGCAGTACTTC	CASSLSQVSFSEQYF
-	TRBV12-3/TRBV12-4	12	TRBD1	TRBJ2-3	TGTGCCAGCAGCGGCCCGGGACAGGCGCAGTATTTT	CASSGPGQAQYF
once	TRBV19	17	-	TRBJ1-5	TGTGCCAGTACCCCATTGGGGGGACAACATAGCAATCAGCCCCAGCATTTT	CASTPLGGQHSNQPQHF
-	TRBV3-1/TRBV3-2	14	-	TRBJ2-1	TGTGCCAGCAGCCGATCTAGGTCGGGCAATGAGCAGTTCTTC	CASSRSRSGNEQFF
-	TRBV14	17	TRBD1	TRBJ2-6	TGTGCCAGCAGCCGCCAGACAGGGGGGAGAGGGGCCAACGTCCTGACTTTC	CASSRQTGGRGANVLTF
-	TRBV28	15	TRBD2	TRBJ2-7	TGTGCCAGCAGTGACACCCTTGGGGGGGTCCACGAGCAGTACTTC	CASSDTLGGVHEQYF
medium-sized	TRBV30	12	-	TRBJ1-2	TGTGCCTGGAATGAGGTGACAAGTCGTGCCACCTTC	CAWNEVTSRATF
-	TRBV3-1/TRBV3-2	18	TRBD2	TRBJ2-1	TGTGCCAGCAGCAAACCCCGAAGGCCTAGCGGGAGGGCAGAGATGCAGTTCTTC	CASSKPRRPSGRAEMQFF
-	TRBV24-1	19	-	TRBJ2-3	TGTGCCACCAGTGAGGGTGGACAGACAAATAAAACTCTCACAGATACGCAGTATTTT	CATSEGGQTNKTLTDTQYF
-	TRBV20-1	16	TRBD1	TRBJ1-2	TGCAGTGCTAGTGGCGGTCGGGATACAGGGGACTATGGCTACACCTTC	CSASGGRDTGDYGYTF
-	TRBV28	14	-	TRBJ1-2	TGTGCCAGCAATAACAGACAGGAGCGATATGGCTACACCTTC	CASNNRQERYGYTF
-	TRBV2	15	-	TRBJ1-4	TGTGCCAGCTGTTGGGCCGGGGGGGCTAATGAAAAACTGTTTTTT	CASCWAGGANEKLFF
-	TRBV12-3/TRBV12-4	12	TRBD1	TRBJ2-7	TGTGCCAGCAGTAGGACAGGGGTCGAGCAGTACTTC	CASSRTGVEQYF
-	TRBV5-1	15	TRBD2	TRBJ2-2	TGCGCCAGCAGCTTCGGTAGCGGGAGAACCGGGGAGCTGTTTTTT	CASSFGSGRTGELFF
-	TRBV19	15	-	TRBJ1-5	TGTGCCAGTCGCGTAGGGACATGGAGCAATCAGCCCCAGCATTTT	CASRVGTWSNQPQHF
-	TRBV5-1	15	TRBD1	TRBJ2-7	TGCGCCAGCAGCTCCCCCGGGACAGGGTATGCCGAGCAGTACTTC	CASSSPGTGYAEQYF
-	TRBV9	16	TRBD1	TRBJ1-2	TGTGCCAGCAGCGTAAAGCCCGGACAGGGCAACTATGGCTACACCTTC	CASSVKPGQGNYGYTF